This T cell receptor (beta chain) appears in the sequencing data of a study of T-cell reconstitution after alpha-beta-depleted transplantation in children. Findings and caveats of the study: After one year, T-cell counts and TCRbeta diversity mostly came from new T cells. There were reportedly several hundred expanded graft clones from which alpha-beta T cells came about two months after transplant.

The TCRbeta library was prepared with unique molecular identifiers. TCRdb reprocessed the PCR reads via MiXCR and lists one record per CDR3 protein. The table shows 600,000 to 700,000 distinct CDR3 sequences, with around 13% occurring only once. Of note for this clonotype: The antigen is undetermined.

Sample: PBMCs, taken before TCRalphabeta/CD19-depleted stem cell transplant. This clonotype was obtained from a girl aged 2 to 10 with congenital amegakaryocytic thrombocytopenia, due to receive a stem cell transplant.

The CDR3 here is CSAEADRGPNQPQHF. CDR3 bases: TGCAGTGCTGAAGCGGACAGGGGCCCTAATCAGCCCCAGCATTTT. The genes are TRBV20-1 and TRBJ1-5, with 9 bases that match TRBD1. V shed 5 bases and J 4 bases; nucleotides not matched to a gene: 9. Germline CDR1 is DFQATT and CDR2 is SNEGSKA (reference sequence). The CDR3 length is 15 residues.